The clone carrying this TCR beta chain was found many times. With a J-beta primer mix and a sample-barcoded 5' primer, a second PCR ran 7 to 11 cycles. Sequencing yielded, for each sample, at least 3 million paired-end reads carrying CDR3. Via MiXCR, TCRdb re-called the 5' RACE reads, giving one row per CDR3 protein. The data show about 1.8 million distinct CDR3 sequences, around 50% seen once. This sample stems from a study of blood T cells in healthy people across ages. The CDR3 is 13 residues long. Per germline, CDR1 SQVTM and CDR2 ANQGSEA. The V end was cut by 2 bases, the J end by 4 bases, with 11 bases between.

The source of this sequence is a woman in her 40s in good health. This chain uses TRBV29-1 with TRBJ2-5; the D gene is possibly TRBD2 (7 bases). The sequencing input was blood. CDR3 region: CSVERGGVETQYF. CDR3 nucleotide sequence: TGCAGCGTTGAAAGGGGGGGCGTAGAGACCCAGTACTTC.